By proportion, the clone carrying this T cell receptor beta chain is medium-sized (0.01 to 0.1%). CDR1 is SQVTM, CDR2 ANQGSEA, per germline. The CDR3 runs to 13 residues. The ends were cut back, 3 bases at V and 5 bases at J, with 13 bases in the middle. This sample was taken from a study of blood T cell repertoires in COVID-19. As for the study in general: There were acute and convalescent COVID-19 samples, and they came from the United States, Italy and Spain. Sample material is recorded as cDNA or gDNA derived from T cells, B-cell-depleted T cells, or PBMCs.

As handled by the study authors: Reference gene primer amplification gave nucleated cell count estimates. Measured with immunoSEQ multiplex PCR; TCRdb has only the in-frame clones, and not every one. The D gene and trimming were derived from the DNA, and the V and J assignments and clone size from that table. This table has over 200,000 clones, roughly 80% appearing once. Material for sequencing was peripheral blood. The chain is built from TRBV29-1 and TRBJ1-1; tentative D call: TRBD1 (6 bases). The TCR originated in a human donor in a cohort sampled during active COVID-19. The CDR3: CSVDAGGWTEAFF. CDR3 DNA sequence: TGCAGCGTTGATGCGGGGGGCTGGACTGAAGCTTTCTTT.